The sequence of this TCR beta chain was determined in a study of graft-versus-host responses after intestinal transplantation. This table comes from immunoSEQ multiplex PCR, and its TCRdb copy is limited to in-frame clones, with some not included. The sample records some 90,000 clones, around nine tenths being singletons. V lost 3 bases and J lost 6, with 20 bases in between. Germline V gene sequence: CDR1 MDHEN, CDR2 SYDVKM. The CDR3 has 17 residues. A note on this clone: Its antigen is not identified.

This receptor was taken from a human donor who received an intestinal transplant. The chain employs TRBV28 and TRBJ2-2; D is uncertain. Sequencing was performed on unstimulated CD8+ T cells sorted from spleen or lymph node cells, taken before intestinal transplant. This CDR3 reads CASSFRCGTISPGELFF. Written as DNA, the CDR3 is TGTGCCAGCAGTTTTAGGTGCGGAACAATATCGCCCGGGGAGCTGTTTTTT.